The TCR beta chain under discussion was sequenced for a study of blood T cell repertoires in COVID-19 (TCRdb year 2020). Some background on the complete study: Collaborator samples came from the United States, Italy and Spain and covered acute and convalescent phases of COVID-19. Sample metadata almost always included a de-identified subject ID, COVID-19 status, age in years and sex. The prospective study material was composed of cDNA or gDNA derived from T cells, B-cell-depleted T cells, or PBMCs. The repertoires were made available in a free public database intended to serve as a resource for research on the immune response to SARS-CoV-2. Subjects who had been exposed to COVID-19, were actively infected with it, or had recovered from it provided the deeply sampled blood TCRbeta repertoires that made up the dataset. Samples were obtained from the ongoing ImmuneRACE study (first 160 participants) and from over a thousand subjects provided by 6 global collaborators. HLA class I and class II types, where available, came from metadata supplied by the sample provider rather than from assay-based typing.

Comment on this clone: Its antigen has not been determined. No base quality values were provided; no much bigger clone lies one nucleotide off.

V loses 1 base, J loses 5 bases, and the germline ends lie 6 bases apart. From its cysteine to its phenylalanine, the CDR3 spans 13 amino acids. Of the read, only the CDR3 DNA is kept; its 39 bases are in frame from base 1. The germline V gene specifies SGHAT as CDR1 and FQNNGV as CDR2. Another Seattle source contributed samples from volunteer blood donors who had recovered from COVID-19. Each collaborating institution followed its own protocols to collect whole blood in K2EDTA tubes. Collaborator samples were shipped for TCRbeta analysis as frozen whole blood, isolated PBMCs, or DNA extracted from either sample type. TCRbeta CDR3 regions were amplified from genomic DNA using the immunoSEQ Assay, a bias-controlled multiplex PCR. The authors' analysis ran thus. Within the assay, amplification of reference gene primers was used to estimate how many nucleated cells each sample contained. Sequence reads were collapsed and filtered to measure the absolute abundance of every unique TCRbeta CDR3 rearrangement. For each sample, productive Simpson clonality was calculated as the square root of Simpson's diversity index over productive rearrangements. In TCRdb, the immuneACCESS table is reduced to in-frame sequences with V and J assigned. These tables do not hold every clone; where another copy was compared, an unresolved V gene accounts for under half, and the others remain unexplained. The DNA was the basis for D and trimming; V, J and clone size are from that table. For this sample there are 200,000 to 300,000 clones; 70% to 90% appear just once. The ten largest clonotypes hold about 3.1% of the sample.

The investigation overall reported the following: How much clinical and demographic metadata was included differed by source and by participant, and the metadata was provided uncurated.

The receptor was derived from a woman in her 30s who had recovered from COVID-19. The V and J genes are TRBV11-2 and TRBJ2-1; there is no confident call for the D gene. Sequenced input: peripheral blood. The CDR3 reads CASSLAVDNEQFF. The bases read TGTGCCAGCAGCTTAGCGGTAGACAATGAGCAGTTCTTC.